The clone carrying this T cell receptor beta chain was picked up many times. The entry originates in a study of T cell repertoires in cytomegalovirus infection. This CDR3 spans 15 amino acids. Germline-derived CDR1 and CDR2 are LNHNV and YYDKDF (reference sequence). Germline trimming cut 5 bases from V and 5 bases from J; bases unmatched to any gene: 8. Using its own MiXCR run on the reads, TCRdb lists one record per CDR3 protein. The sample has roughly 250,000 distinct CDR3 sequences, roughly 20% seen once. The sequenced sample was CD8+ T cells from PBMCs. The origin of this receptor is a human donor in good health (CMV status not recorded). Some clones in this sample may be carry-over from other donors' samples. The chain combines TRBV15 with TRBJ2-5; 10 bases match TRBD2. The CDR3 nucleotides are TGTGCCACCAGCTGGATAGCGGGGGGTGTTGAGACCCAGTACTTC. Amino acids: CATSWIAGGVETQYF.